This T cell receptor (beta chain) derives from a study of cytomegalovirus exposure and HLA in healthy donors. Study results and caveats: The majority of TCR sequences were rare, yet some public TCRs appeared in many donors.

In the PCR, 60 Vbeta and 13 Jbeta primers were used. Original processing notes: An analysis that came later counted 70 million to 100 million unique TCR beta chains, approximately 12 million shared. Generated by immunoSEQ multiplex PCR, the TCRdb table keeps only in-frame clones and is missing some. The D gene and trimming were derived from the DNA, and the V and J assignments and clone size from that table. Here the sample spans some 180,000 clones, roughly 77% being singletons. Germline CDR1 SEHNR, CDR2 FQNEAQ (reference sequence). The V end was cut by 5 bases, the J end by 4 bases, with 11 bases between. This CDR3 spans 13 amino acids. Comments on this clone: What it binds is unknown.

This chain links TRBV7-9 with TRBJ1-1, with no clear D. Specimen: PBMCs. This sequence was found in a woman aged 25 to 39 in good health and CMV-seronegative. CDR3 protein: CASSQALGTEAFF. In DNA form, the CDR3 reads TGTGCCAGCAGCCAGGCCCTGGGCACTGAAGCTTTCTTT.